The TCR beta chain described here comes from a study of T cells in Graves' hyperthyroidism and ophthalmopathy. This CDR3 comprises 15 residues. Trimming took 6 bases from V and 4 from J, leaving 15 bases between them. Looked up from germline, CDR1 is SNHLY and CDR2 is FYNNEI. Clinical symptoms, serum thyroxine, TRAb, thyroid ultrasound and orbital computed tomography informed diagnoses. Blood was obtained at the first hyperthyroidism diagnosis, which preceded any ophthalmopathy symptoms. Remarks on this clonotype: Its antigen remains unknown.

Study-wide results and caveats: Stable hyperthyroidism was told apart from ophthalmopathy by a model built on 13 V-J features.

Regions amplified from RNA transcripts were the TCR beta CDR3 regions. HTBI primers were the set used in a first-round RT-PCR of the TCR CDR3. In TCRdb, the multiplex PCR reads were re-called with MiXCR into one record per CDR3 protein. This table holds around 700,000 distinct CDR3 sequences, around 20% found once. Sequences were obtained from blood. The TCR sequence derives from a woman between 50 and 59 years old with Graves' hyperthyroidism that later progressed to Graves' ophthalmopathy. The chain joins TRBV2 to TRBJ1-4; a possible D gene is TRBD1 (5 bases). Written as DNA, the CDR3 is TGTGCCAGCAGGAGGGAAGGGGCCCTTAATGAAAAACTGTTTTTT. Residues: CASRREGALNEKLFF.